This T cell receptor beta chain originates from a study of shared clonotypes between healthy human individuals. Overall study results and limits: All-four-donor shared clonotypes had higher generation probabilities than non-shared clonotypes did. Around 5.4% of naive CD4 clonotypes were common to several donors.

A split of CD4+ cells into CD45RA+ naive and CD45RA-negative memory subsets was performed. Germline V gives CDR1 KGHSH, CDR2 LQKENI. The CDR3 has 15 amino acids. J gave up 13 bases and V 5 bases, and 8 bases lay outside the gene matches. DNA at 200 ng, around 30,000 T cell genomes, went into sorted-subset replicate PCRs. Profiled with immunoSEQ multiplex PCR; TCRdb holds only in-frame clones, not every one. Altogether more than 850,000 clones are present, about 84% being singletons, with the ten largest covering under 0.65%. Concerning this clone itself: The antigen is not known.

This chain connects TRBV18 to TRBJ2-1; 16 positions agree with TRBD2. Source material: memory CD4+ T cells from PBMCs. Regarding subset: CD45RA-negative fraction. The receptor was isolated from a man aged 18 to 35 in good health. Some clones in this sample may be carry-over from other donors' samples. CDR3 residues: CASSASGTSGRVQFF. Written as DNA, the CDR3 is TGTGCCAGCTCAGCCTCCGGGACTAGCGGGAGGGTACAGTTCTTC.